This T cell receptor beta chain comes out of a study of persistence of HIV-infected CD4 T cells. To note about this clone: The antigen is unknown.

Cells were stimulated with overlapping HIV-1 Gag 15-mer peptides. CD40L-negative CD69-negative CD45RO-high memory CD4+ T cells were sorted as populations depleted of antigen-responding cells. The immunoSEQ assay was version 4, run in survey mode. Some clones are missing from TCRdb's copy, which holds only in-frame ones; the method was immunoSEQ multiplex PCR. The top ten hold approximately 1% of the sample, which has about 36,000 clones, approximately 78% seen once. Germline-derived CDR1 and CDR2 are MNHEY and SVGAGI. V gave up 0 bases and J gave up 7 bases, with 13 bases separating them. The CDR3 is 15 residues long.

The TCR sequence derives from an adult with HIV. The donor label of this sample is uncertain. This rearrangement joins TRBV6-5 to TRBJ1-3; D may be TRBD1 (5 bases). Specimen: cultured CD4+ T cells from PBMCs, collected from a patient who received antiretroviral therapy. For the CDR3, the DNA is TGTGCCAGCAGTTACTCGTCCGGGGCGGGGAACACCATATATTTT. Its translation is CASSYSSGAGNTIYF.